This T cell receptor (beta chain) was sequenced for a study of beta chain features in type 1 diabetes. Notes on the study in general: TCRB repertoires of naive, central memory and Treg cells appeared more similar among patients than among healthy donors.

The V end was cut by 5 bases, the J end by 8 bases, with 9 bases between. In germline, CDR1 is GTSNPN, CDR2 SVGIG (reference sequence). This CDR3 is built from 11 residues. CD45RO/CCR7/CD25/CD127/CD95/CD27 sorting isolated CD4+ naive, central memory, regulatory and stem cell-like memory cells. All of the sorted populations showed purity greater than 95%. This clone was found a few times. The antigen is unknown. Every bit of the isolated RNA underwent reverse transcription, so sequencing read expressed TCRB transcripts. An average around 3.5 million reads came from naive, central memory and regulatory T cell samples. Assay used: immunoSEQ multiplex PCR; TCRdb lists only in-frame clones, some missing. Altogether about 400,000 clones are present, roughly 12% being singletons, with the ten largest covering around 0.02%.

The rearrangement uses TRBV30 and TRBJ1-4; perhaps TRBD1 as D (5 bases). The sequencing sample was made of naive CD4+ T cells from blood. The clonotype originates from a man between 18 and 29 years old in good health. The CDR3 loop reads CAWGNREKLFF. The CDR3 nucleotides are TGTGCCTGGGGGAACAGGGAAAAACTGTTTTTT.